These 11 T cell receptor beta chains share one sample of origin, sequenced in a study of PD-1 blockade in classical Hodgkin lymphoma. Assay: immunoSEQ multiplex PCR; the TCRdb copy retains only in-frame clones and omits some. Counted here are about 19,000 clones, 70% to 85% occurring once; the ten biggest clones make up roughly two fifths. Time point of the sample: cycle 4 day 1 (C4D1), after 5 to 7 weeks of nivolumab. No patient escaped relapse after autologous stem cell transplantation, and brentuximab vedotin exposure varied. Sequencing was performed on peripheral blood mononuclear cells (PBMCs), taken before the fourth cycle of nivolumab. The receptors shown here come from a human donor with classical Hodgkin lymphoma.

The rearrangement uses TRBV7-7 and TRBJ2-7; D is perhaps TRBD1 (5 bases). The CDR3 length is 13 residues. V was trimmed by 5 bases and J by 3 bases, leaving 11 bases between them. Looked up from germline, CDR1 is SSHAT and CDR2 is FNYEAQ (reference sequence). CDR3 sequence reads: CASSRADSYEQYF. CDR3 DNA sequence: TGTGCCAGCAGCCGTGCCGACAGCTACGAGCAGTACTTC.

Only one count was recorded for this clone. V is TRBV7-9 and J is TRBJ2-5, with 7 nucleotides matching TRBD1. This CDR3 is 13 amino acids long. Unmatched junction bases numbered 5, after V lost 8 bases and J lost 2 bases. Germline V lookup: CDR1 SEHNR, CDR2 FQNEAQ (reference sequence). The CDR3 bases are TGTGCCAGCCGGGACAGTAATCAAGAGACCCAGTACTTC. It encodes CASRDSNQETQYF.

This clone is medium-sized within its sample. The rearrangement joins TRBV7-2 to TRBJ2-7; possible D gene TRBD1, 6 bases. Germline CDR1 and CDR2: SGHTA and FQGNSA. The CDR3 is 12 residues long. Trimming removed 6 bases at V and 4 bases at J, with 10 bases between. The CDR3 bases are TGTGCCAGCAGGTTGGGGGCTTACGAGCAGTACTTC. It yields the protein CASRLGAYEQYF.

The rearrangement uses TRBV15 and TRBJ1-5, with TRBD1 matching 11 bases. V lost 4 bases and J lost 0; bases outside the gene matches: 17. From germline, CDR1 is LNHNV and CDR2 YYDKDF (reference sequence). The CDR3 is 21 residues long. The DNA for the CDR3 is TGTGCCACCAGCAAAGTGGAGGACAGGGGGCGCGTATGGTATAGCAATCAGCCCCAGCATTTT. Its translation: CATSKVEDRGRVWYSNQPQHF.

The gene calls are TRBV7-2 and TRBJ1-2; no clear D gene. CDR3 size: 13 residues. Trimming took 1 base from V and 8 from J, leaving 11 bases between them. Germline lookup yields CDR1 SGHTA and CDR2 FQGNSA. The DNA for the CDR3 is TGTGCCAGCAGCTTAGGTTTTGTTGGAGGCTACACCTTC. Translation: CASSLGFVGGYTF.

The chain employs TRBV23-1 and TRBJ2-7, with D possibly TRBD2 on 7 matching bases. TRBV23-1 is an ORF, and what it does is uncertain. V lost 0 bases, J lost 2 bases, and 14 bases lay in between. CDR3 length: 16 amino acids. The CDR3 DNA follows: TGCGCCAGCAGTCAATCGGTGGGGGGGGACACCTACGAGCAGTACTTC. Its translation is CASSQSVGGDTYEQYF.

This chain uses TRBV11-3 with TRBJ2-2; the D gene is possibly TRBD2 (6 bases). V lost 1 base to trimming and J lost 1 base, with 10 bases between them. CDR1 SGHNT and CDR2 YENEEA come from the germline V gene. The CDR3 has 16 amino acids. The CDR3 spells CASSLGAGGNTGELFF. The CDR3 bases are TGTGCCAGCAGCTTAGGCGCCGGGGGGAACACCGGGGAGCTGTTTTTT.

The gene calls are TRBV5-4 and TRBJ1-2; 9 nucleotides agree with TRBD1. The CDR3 is 15 residues long. V trimming: 1 base; J trimming: 5 bases; junction bases outside the gene matches: 6. The V gene's germline CDR1 is SGHNT and CDR2 YYREEE (reference sequence). CDR3 in amino acids: CASSLSGQGGYGYTF. As DNA, the CDR3 is TGTGCCAGCAGCTTGTCGGGACAGGGTGGGTATGGCTACACCTTC.

V is TRBV5-4 and J is TRBJ1-2; possibly TRBD1 for D (5 bases). Germline CDR1 and CDR2: SGHNT and YYREEE (reference sequence). The CDR3 extends over 17 amino acids. The germline V and J ends were trimmed by 2 bases and 3 bases, with 20 bases remaining between them. The CDR3 nucleotides read TGTGCCAGCAGCTTAGGGAGTAGGGGTCGGTCGGACTATGGCTACACCTTC. It translates to CASSLGSRGRSDYGYTF.

The chain has TRBV12-5 and TRBJ2-7; D is undetermined. Germline CDR1 and CDR2: LGHNT and FRNRAP. V was shortened by 2 bases and J by 3 bases, with 2 bases between the two germline ends. The CDR3 is 11 amino acids. The CDR3: CASGLRYEQYF. The CDR3 DNA reads as TGTGCTAGTGGTTTGCGCTACGAGCAGTACTTC. Variable domain in full (rest from reference TRBV12-5 and TRBJ2-7): DARVTQTPRHKVTEMGQEVTMRCQPILGHNTVFWYRQTMMQGLELLAYFRNRAPLDDSGMPKDRFSAEMPDATLATLKIQPSEPRDSAVYFCASGLRYEQYFGPGTRLTVT.

The chain employs TRBV5-5 and TRBJ1-1; weak D call: TRBD1 (5 bases). The CDR3 contains 13 residues. Trimming left V 1 base short and J 4 bases short, with 8 bases between. Germline values: CDR1 SGHKS, CDR2 YYEKEE (reference sequence). The CDR3, as DNA: TGTGCCAGCAGCTTGCTAGACAGCACTGAAGCTTTCTTT. It codes for CASSLLDSTEAFF.